These 6 T cell receptor beta chains were all obtained from the same sample, sequenced in a study of response to subunit inactivated influenza vaccine. TCRdb fed the RT-PCR reads into MiXCR, producing one record per CDR3 protein. The repertoire holds more than 150,000 distinct CDR3 sequences, 9.2% seen once, with roughly 11% in the top ten. Sequences were derived from non-naive T cells sorted from PBMCs, sampled on the day of vaccination. The receptor set was obtained from a man aged 50 or older who received an inactivated influenza vaccine.

The V and J genes are TRBV25-1 and TRBJ2-3; D may correspond to TRBD1 or TRBD2 (5 bases each). Trimming removed 6 bases at V and 7 bases at J, with 14 bases between. Germline V gene sequence: CDR1 MGHDK, CDR2 SYGVNS. The length of the CDR3 is 13 residues. The CDR3 DNA is TGTGCCAGCAGGCCCAGTGGGACGTATACGCAGTATTTT. It yields the protein CASRPSGTYTQYF.

The chain couples TRBV7-2 to TRBJ2-1; D is possibly TRBD1 (5 bases). In germline, CDR1 is SGHTA, CDR2 FQGNSA. The CDR3 totals 14 residues. The germline V and J ends were trimmed by 1 base and 2 bases, with 6 bases remaining between them. The CDR3 bases are TGTGCCAGCAGCTTAGTAGGGGCCTACAATGAGCAGTTCTTC. Its translation: CASSLVGAYNEQFF.

This chain links TRBV12-3 or TRBV12-4 with TRBJ2-1; D gene uncertain. Trimming removed 4 bases at V and 8 bases at J, with 6 bases between. The CDR3 has 11 amino acids. Written as DNA, the CDR3 is TGTGCCAGCAGTTGGAGTGATGAGCAGTTCTTC. It is translated as CASSWSDEQFF.

The chain joins TRBV28 to TRBJ1-5; 7 bases align to TRBD1. V gave up 6 bases and J gave up 0 bases; unmatched junction bases: 5. Germline V gene lookup returns CDR1 MDHEN and CDR2 SYDVKM. The CDR3 has 15 amino acids. The CDR3 loop is CASSLTGYSNQPQHF. The CDR3 nucleotides are TGTGCCAGCAGCCTGACAGGGTATAGCAATCAGCCCCAGCATTTT. The full variable domain, in which reference TRBV28 and TRBJ1-5 provide the parts outside the CDR3, is DVKVTQSSRYLVKRTGEKVFLECVQDMDHENMFWYRQDPGLGLRLIYFSYDVKMKEKGDIPEGYSVSREKKERFSLILESASTNQTSMYLCASSLTGYSNQPQHFGDGTRLSIL.

The rearrangement uses TRBV20-1 and TRBJ2-1, with 9 positions matching TRBD2. The CDR3 contains 15 residues. Germline CDR1 and CDR2: DFQATT and SNEGSKA (reference sequence). V lost 0 bases to trimming and J lost 8 bases; unmatched junction nucleotides: 8. The CDR3 bases are TGCAGTGCTAGAGATGTAATAGCGGGAGTAGATGAGCAGTTCTTC. Translating it yields CSARDVIAGVDEQFF.

The rearrangement links TRBV20-1 to TRBJ2-5; 8 bases fit TRBD2. The CDR3 spans 14 residues. V was clipped by 6 bases and J by 4 bases; unmatched bases: 10. Germline CDR1 reads DFQATT; CDR2 reads SNEGSKA (reference sequence). The CDR3 nucleotides read TGCAGTGCCGATCCAGCGGGAGAAGCAGAGACCCAGTACTTC. Protein product: CSADPAGEAETQYF.